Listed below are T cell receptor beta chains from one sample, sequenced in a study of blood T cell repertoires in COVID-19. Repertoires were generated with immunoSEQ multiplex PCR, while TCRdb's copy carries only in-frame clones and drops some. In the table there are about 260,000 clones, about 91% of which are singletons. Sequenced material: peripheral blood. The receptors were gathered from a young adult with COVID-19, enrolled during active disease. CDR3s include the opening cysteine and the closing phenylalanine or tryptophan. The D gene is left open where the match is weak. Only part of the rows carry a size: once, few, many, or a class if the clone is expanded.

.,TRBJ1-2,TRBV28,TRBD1,CASSLDAGTGLRRSTF,TGTGCCAGCAGCCTTGACGCCGGGACAGGGCTCAGGAGGAGCACCTTC
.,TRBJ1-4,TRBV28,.,CASTPRRYGVQEKLFF,TGTGCCAGCACCCCACGGAGATACGGGGTGCAGGAAAAACTGTTTTTT
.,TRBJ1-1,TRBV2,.,CASSLQGNTEAFF,TGTGCCAGCAGTCTACAGGGGAACACTGAAGCTTTCTTT
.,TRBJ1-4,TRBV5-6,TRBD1,CASSLTGVYIPNEKLFF,TGTGCCAGCAGCTTGACAGGGGTGTATATACCTAATGAAAAACTGTTTTTT
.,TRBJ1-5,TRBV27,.,CASSLNSYQPQHF,TGTGCCAGCAGTCTCAACTCTTATCAGCCCCAGCATTTT
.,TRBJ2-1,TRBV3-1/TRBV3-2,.,CASDRQGGNEQFF,TGTGCCAGCGATCGGCAGGGGGGAAATGAGCAGTTCTTC
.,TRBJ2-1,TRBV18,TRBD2,CASSPRTSGARNEQFF,TGTGCCAGCTCACCCCGAACTAGCGGGGCTCGCAATGAGCAGTTCTTC
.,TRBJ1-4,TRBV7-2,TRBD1,CASSPGTGMGEKLFF,TGTGCCAGCAGCCCCGGGACAGGGATGGGGGAAAAACTGTTTTTT
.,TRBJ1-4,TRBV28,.,CATEGREEKLFF,TGTGCCACAGAGGGAAGGGAAGAAAAACTGTTTTTT
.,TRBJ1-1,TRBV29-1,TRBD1,CSVSGTGGSEAFF,TGCAGCGTTTCCGGGACAGGAGGATCTGAAGCTTTCTTT
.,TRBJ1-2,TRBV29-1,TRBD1,CSVNHRDRNYGYTF,TGCAGCGTTAACCACCGGGACAGAAACTATGGCTACACCTTC
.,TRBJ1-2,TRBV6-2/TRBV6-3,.,CASSNSYYGYTF,TGTGCCAGCAGCAACAGTTACTATGGCTACACCTTC
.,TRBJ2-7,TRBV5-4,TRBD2,CASSTSGRASYEQYF,TGTGCCAGCAGCACAAGCGGGAGGGCCTCCTACGAGCAGTACTTC
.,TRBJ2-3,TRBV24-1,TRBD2,CATSDLIRVAGGPSTDTQYF,TGTGCCACCAGTGATCTCATCCGGGTAGCGGGAGGGCCAAGCACAGATACGCAGTATTTT
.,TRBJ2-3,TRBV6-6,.,CASSRGSTASTDTQYF,TGTGCCAGCAGTCGAGGTTCCACAGCAAGTACAGATACGCAGTATTTT
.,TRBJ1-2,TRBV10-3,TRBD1,CAITQQGRGYGYTF,TGTGCCATCACCCAACAGGGGAGAGGCTATGGCTACACCTTC
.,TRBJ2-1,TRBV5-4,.,CASSLGSSGYNEQFF,TGTGCCAGCAGCTTGGGGTCAAGCGGCTACAATGAGCAGTTCTTC
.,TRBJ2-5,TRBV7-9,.,CASSLHIQETQYF,TGTGCCAGCAGCCTCCACATCCAAGAGACCCAGTACTTC
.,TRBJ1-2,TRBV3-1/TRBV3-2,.,CASSPIGQPYGYTF,TGTGCCAGCAGCCCAATAGGACAGCCCTATGGCTACACCTTC
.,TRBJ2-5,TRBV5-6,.,CASSFPGGTVDGETQYF,TGTGCCAGCAGCTTTCCGGGCGGGACAGTGGACGGAGAGACCCAGTACTTC
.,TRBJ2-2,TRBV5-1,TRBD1,CASSLGQGNTGELFF,TGCGCCAGCAGCTTGGGACAGGGTAACACCGGGGAGCTGTTTTTT
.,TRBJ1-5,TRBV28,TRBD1,CASSPRDRGYQPQHF,TGTGCCAGCAGTCCTCGGGACAGGGGGTATCAGCCCCAGCATTTT
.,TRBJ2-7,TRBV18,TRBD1,CASSPQEGQGVYEQYF,TGTGCCAGCTCACCGCAGGAGGGACAGGGTGTCTACGAGCAGTACTTC
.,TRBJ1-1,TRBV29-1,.,CSAERGFNTEAFF,TGCAGCGCCGAAAGGGGTTTCAACACTGAAGCTTTCTTT
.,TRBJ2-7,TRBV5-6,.,CASSNYREYEQYF,TGTGCCAGCAGCAACTACAGGGAGTACGAGCAGTACTTC
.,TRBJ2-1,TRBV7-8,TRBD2,CASSPPRLAVYNEQFF,TGTGCCAGCAGCCCCCCCCGACTAGCGGTATACAATGAGCAGTTCTTC
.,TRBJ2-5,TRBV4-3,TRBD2,CASSQDRASGREETQYF,TGCGCCAGCAGCCAAGATAGGGCTAGCGGGAGAGAAGAGACCCAGTACTTC
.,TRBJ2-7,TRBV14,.,CASSLSSYEQYF,TGTGCCAGCAGCCTATCCAGTTACGAGCAGTACTTC
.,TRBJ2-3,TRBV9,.,CASSVGGSTDTQYF,TGTGCCAGCAGCGTCGGGGGAAGCACAGATACGCAGTATTTT
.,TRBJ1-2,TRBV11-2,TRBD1,CASSLRGQGTGGYTF,TGTGCCAGCAGCTTAAGGGGACAGGGAACCGGTGGCTACACCTTC
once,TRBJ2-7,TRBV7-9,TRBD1,CASSPPPGQGTSFYEQYF,TGTGCCAGCAGCCCTCCACCGGGACAGGGCACAAGTTTCTACGAGCAGTACTTC
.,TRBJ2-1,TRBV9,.,CASSETPTSDNEQFF,TGTGCCAGCAGCGAGACCCCGACTAGTGACAATGAGCAGTTCTTC
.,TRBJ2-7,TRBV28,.,CASNPRDFLSYEQYF,TGTGCCAGCAACCCTCGGGACTTCCTCTCCTACGAGCAGTACTTC
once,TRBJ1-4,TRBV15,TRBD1,CATSRDQPGGSSNEKLFF,TGTGCCACCAGCAGAGATCAGCCAGGGGGTTCCAGTAATGAAAAACTGTTTTTT
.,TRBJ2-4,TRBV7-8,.,CASSPSARQNIQYF,TGTGCCAGCAGCCCGAGCGCACGTCAAAACATTCAGTACTTC
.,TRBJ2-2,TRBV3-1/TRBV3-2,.,CASSQDRANTGELFF,TGTGCCAGCAGCCAAGACAGGGCGAACACCGGGGAGCTGTTTTTT
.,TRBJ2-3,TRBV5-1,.,CASSLSRGTDTQYF,TGCGCCAGCAGCTTGTCGAGGGGGACAGATACGCAGTATTTT
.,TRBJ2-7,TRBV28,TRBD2,CASRGRGSYEQYF,TGTGCCAGCAGAGGGAGGGGCTCCTACGAGCAGTACTTC
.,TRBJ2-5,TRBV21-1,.,CASSRGTSGSGAQYF,TGTGCCAGCAGCAGGGGGACTAGCGGGAGTGGGGCCCAGTACTTC
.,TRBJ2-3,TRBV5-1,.,CASSLAGNTDTQYF,TGCGCCAGCAGCTTGGCAGGAAACACAGATACGCAGTATTTT
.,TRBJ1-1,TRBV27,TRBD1,CASSLRGGNTEAFF,TGTGCCAGCAGTTTAAGAGGGGGCAACACTGAAGCTTTCTTT
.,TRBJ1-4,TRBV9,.,CASSSRRERSDNEKLFF,TGTGCCAGCAGCTCCCGGAGGGAGAGGAGCGATAATGAAAAACTGTTTTTT
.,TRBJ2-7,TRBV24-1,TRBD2,CATSDSQRETFEQYF,TGTGCCACCAGTGACTCACAGCGGGAGACCTTCGAGCAGTACTTC
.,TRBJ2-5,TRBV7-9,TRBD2,CASDGTSGTQYF,TGTGCCAGCGACGGGACTAGTGGGACCCAGTACTTC
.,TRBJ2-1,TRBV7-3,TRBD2,CASSLLGGYNEQFF,TGTGCCAGCAGCTTACTGGGGGGGTACAATGAGCAGTTCTTC
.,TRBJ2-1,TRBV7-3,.,CASSLIQGSAWNEQFF,TGTGCCAGCAGCTTAATCCAGGGATCGGCCTGGAATGAGCAGTTCTTC
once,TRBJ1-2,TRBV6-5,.,CASSDPRSGWYGYTF,TGTGCCAGCAGCGACCCTAGGTCGGGATGGTATGGCTACACCTTC
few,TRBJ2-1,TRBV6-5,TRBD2,CASSSGTSGYNEQFF,TGTGCCAGCAGTTCCGGGACTAGCGGGTACAATGAGCAGTTCTTC
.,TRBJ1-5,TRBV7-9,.,CASSSSTDRREPQHF,TGTGCCAGCAGCTCAAGTACGGACCGGAGGGAGCCCCAGCATTTT
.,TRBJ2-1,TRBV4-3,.,CASSHNGQYNEQFF,TGCGCCAGCAGCCATAACGGACAGTACAATGAGCAGTTCTTC
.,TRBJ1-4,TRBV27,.,CASSAWGGNEKLFF,TGTGCCAGTTCCGCGTGGGGGGGAAATGAAAAACTGTTTTTT
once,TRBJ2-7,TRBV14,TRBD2,CASGLAGVNEQYF,TGTGCCAGCGGCTTAGCGGGAGTGAACGAGCAGTACTTC
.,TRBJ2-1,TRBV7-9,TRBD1,CASSLAGGIGDEQFF,TGTGCCAGCAGCCTCGCAGGGGGCATCGGGGATGAGCAGTTCTTC
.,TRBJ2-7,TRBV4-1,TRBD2,CASSQGSGAYEQYF,TGCGCCAGCAGCCAGGGGAGCGGGGCCTACGAGCAGTACTTC
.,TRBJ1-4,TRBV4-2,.,CASSQERGIAGKLFF,TGTGCCAGCAGCCAAGAGAGGGGGATTGCTGGAAAACTGTTTTTT